Sequencing of this T cell receptor beta chain was carried out in a study of control samples from healthy donors and cancer patients. This CDR3 has 15 amino acids. V lost 0 bases and J 5 bases, leaving 11 bases between the germline ends. Germline CDR1 and CDR2: SGDLS and YYNGEE. The assay was immunoSEQ multiplex PCR, and TCRdb's table has in-frame clones only and misses some. The data hold 150,000 to 200,000 clones, with 90% observed a single time. J is TRBJ2-2 and V is TRBV9; D not resolved. The TCR was taken from a woman between 45 and 65 years old in good health. The sequencing sample was made of blood. CDR3 coding DNA: TGTGCCAGCAGCGTAGATCACCCGAGGACCGGGGAGCTGTTTTTT. Translated, it gives CASSVDHPRTGELFF.